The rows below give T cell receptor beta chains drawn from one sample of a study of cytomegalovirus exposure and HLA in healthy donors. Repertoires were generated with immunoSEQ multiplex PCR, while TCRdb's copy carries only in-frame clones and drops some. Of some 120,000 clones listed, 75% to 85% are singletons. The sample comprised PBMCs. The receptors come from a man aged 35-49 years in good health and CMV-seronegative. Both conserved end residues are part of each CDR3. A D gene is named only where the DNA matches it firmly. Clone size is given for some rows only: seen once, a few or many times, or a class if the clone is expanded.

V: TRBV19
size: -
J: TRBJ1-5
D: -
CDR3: CASSMNRGGNQPQHF
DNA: TGTGCCAGTAGTATGAATCGCGGAGGCAATCAGCCCCAGCATTTT

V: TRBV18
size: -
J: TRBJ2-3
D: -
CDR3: CASSLSGAGTDTQYF
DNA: TGTGCCAGCTCACTGTCGGGAGCGGGCACAGATACGCAGTATTTT

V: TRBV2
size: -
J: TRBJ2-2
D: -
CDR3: CASSEGLNTGELFF
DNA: TGTGCCAGCAGTGAGGGGCTCAACACCGGGGAGCTGTTTTTT

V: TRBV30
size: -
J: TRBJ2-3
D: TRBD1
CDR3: CAWRGGQGYDTQYF
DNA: TGTGCCTGGAGGGGGGGACAGGGATATGATACGCAGTATTTT

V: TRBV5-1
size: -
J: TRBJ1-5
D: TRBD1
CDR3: CASSVSGQGGQPQHF
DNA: TGCGCCAGCAGCGTCTCGGGACAGGGCGGTCAGCCCCAGCATTTT

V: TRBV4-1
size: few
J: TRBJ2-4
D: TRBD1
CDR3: CASSQLGQGQNIQYF
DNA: TGCGCCAGCAGCCAACTGGGACAGGGGCAAAACATTCAGTACTTC

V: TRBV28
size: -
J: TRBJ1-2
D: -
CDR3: CASSSGQYGYTF
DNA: TGTGCCAGCAGTTCCGGACAGTATGGCTACACCTTC

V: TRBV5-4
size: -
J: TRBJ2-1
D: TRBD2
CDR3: CASSLTGRSYNEQFF
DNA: TGTGCCAGCAGCTTGACCGGGAGGTCCTACAATGAGCAGTTCTTC

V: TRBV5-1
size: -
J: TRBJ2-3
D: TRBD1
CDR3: CASSLGSGQGAATDTQYF
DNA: TGCGCCAGCAGCTTGGGGTCGGGACAGGGGGCCGCAACAGATACGCAGTATTTT

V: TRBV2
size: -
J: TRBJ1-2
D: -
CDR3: CASSGVQEGGYTF
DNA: TGTGCCAGCAGTGGAGTCCAGGAGGGTGGCTACACCTTC

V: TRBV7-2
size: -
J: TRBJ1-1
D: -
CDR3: CASSLRGGNAEAFF
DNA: TGTGCCAGCAGCTTAAGGGGGGGAAACGCTGAAGCTTTCTTT

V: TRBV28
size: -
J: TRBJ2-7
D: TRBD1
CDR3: CASSLYPTGDEQYF
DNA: TGTGCCAGCAGTTTATACCCGACAGGGGACGAGCAGTACTTC

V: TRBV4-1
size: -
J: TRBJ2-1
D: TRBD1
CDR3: CASSQDFNRGRNEQFF
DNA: TGCGCCAGCAGCCAAGATTTCAACAGGGGGCGCAATGAGCAGTTCTTC

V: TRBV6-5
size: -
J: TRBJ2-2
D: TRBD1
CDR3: CASSYPAQGTGELFF
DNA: TGTGCCAGCAGTTACCCGGCACAGGGGACCGGGGAGCTGTTTTTT

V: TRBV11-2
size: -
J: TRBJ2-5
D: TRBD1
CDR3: CASSFPGQGKETQYF
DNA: TGTGCCAGCAGCTTCCCGGGACAGGGGAAAGAGACCCAGTACTTC

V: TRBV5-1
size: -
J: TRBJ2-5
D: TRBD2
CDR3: CASSLRGSGRLWGEETQYF
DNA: TGCGCCAGCAGCTTGAGAGGTAGCGGGAGATTGTGGGGTGAAGAGACCCAGTACTTC

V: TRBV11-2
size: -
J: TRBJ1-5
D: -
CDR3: CASSPEGGARQPQHF
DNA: TGTGCCAGCAGCCCTGAGGGGGGGGCACGTCAGCCCCAGCATTTT

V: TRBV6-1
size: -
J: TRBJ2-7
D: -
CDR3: CAGGGQLSYEQYF
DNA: TGTGCCGGGGGGGGGCAACTGAGTTACGAGCAGTACTTC

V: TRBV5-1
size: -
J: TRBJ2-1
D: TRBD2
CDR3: CASSLGASGYNEQFF
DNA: TGCGCCAGCAGCTTGGGGGCTAGCGGCTACAATGAGCAGTTCTTC

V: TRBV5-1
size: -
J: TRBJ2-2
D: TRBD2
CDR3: CASSLDLAGDNGELFF
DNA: TGCGCCAGCAGCTTGGACCTAGCGGGAGATAACGGGGAGCTGTTTTTT

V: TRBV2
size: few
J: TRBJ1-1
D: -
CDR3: CASRFQGTEAFF
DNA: TGTGCCAGCAGATTCCAGGGGACTGAAGCTTTCTTT

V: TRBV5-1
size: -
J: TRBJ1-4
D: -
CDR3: CASSLGQNEKLFF
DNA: TGCGCCAGCAGCTTGGGACAGAATGAAAAACTGTTTTTT

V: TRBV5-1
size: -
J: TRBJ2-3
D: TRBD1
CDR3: CASSWTGGTGTQYF
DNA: TGCGCCAGCAGCTGGACAGGGGGGACTGGTACGCAGTATTTT

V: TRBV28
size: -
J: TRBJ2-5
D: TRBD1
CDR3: CASSLVPGTDEETQYF
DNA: TGTGCCAGCAGTTTAGTCCCTGGGACAGATGAAGAGACCCAGTACTTC

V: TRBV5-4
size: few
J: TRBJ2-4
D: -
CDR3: CASSGLGGENIQYF
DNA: TGTGCCAGCAGCGGACTCGGGGGAGAAAACATTCAGTACTTC

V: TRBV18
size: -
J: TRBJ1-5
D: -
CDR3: CASSPGPVGNQPQHF
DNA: TGTGCCAGCTCACCTGGCCCCGTCGGCAATCAGCCCCAGCATTTT

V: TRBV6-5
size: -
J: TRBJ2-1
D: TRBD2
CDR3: CASSTTSGGINEQFF
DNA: TGTGCCAGCAGTACCACTAGCGGGGGGATCAATGAGCAGTTCTTC

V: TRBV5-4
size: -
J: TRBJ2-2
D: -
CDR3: CASSLVSTGELFF
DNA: TGTGCCAGCAGCTTGGTATCCACCGGGGAGCTGTTTTTT

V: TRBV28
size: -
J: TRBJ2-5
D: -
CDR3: CASSPGGLETQYF
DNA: TGTGCCAGCAGTCCAGGGGGGTTAGAGACCCAGTACTTC

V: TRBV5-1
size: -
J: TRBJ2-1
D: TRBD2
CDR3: CASSLAGGSSYNEQFF
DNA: TGCGCCAGCAGCTTGGCGGGCGGGAGCTCCTACAATGAGCAGTTCTTC

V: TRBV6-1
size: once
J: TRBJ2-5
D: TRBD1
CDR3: CASVGDRGKETQYF
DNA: TGTGCCAGCGTTGGGGACAGGGGTAAAGAGACCCAGTACTTC

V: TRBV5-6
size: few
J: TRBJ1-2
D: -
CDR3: CASSPRTRDGYTF
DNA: TGTGCCAGCAGCCCCCGGACGAGGGATGGCTACACCTTC

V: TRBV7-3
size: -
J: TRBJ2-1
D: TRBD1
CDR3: CASSYLDRAGEQFF
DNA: TGTGCCAGCAGCTACCTGGACAGGGCGGGGGAGCAGTTCTTC

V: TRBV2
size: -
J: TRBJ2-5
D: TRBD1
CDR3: CASSRRTGQQETQYF
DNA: TGTGCCAGCAGCCGAAGGACAGGGCAGCAAGAGACCCAGTACTTC

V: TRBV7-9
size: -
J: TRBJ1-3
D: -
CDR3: CASSPDSRSGNTIYF
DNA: TGTGCCAGCAGCCCGGACAGTCGGTCTGGAAACACCATATATTTT

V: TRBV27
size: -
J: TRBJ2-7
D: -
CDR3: CASRSFRGHYEQYF
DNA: TGTGCCAGCAGATCCTTCCGCGGACATTACGAGCAGTACTTC

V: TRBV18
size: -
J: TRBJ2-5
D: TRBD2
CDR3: CASSTSGYQETQYF
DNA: TGTGCCAGCTCAACTAGCGGGTACCAAGAGACCCAGTACTTC

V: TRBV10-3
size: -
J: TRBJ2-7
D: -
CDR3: CAISLQDYEQYF
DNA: TGTGCCATCAGTCTACAGGACTACGAGCAGTACTTC

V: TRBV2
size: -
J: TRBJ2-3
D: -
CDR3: CASTWGVWDTQYF
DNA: TGTGCCAGCACGTGGGGCGTTTGGGATACGCAGTATTTT

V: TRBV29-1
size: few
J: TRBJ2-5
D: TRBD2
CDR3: CSVAGLPQETQYF
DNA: TGCAGCGTTGCGGGACTACCTCAAGAGACCCAGTACTTC

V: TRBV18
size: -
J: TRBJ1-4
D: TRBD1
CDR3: CASSPNRGGDEKLFF
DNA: TGTGCCAGCTCACCCAACAGGGGCGGAGATGAAAAACTGTTTTTT

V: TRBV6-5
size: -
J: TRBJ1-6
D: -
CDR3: CASKRQSSYNSPLHF
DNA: TGTGCCAGCAAGCGACAGAGCTCCTATAATTCACCCCTCCACTTT